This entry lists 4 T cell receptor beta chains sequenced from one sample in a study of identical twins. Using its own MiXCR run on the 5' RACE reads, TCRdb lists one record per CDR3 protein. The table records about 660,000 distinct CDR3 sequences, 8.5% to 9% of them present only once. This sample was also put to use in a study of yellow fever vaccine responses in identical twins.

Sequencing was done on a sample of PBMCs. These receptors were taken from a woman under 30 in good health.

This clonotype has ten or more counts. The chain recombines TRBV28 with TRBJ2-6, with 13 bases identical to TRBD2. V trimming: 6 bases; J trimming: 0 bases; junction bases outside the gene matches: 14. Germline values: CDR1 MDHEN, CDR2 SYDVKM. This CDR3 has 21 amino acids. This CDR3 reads CASSQGVGLAGYTSGANVLTF. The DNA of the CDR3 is TGTGCCAGCAGCCAGGGGGTGGGACTAGCGGGATATACCTCTGGGGCCAACGTCCTGACTTTC.

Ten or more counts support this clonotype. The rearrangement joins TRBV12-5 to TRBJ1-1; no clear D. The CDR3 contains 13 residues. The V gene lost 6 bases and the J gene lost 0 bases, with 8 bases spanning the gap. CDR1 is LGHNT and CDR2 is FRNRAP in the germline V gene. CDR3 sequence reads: CASGLDLNTEAFF. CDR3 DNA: TGTGCTAGTGGCCTAGACTTGAACACTGAAGCTTTCTTT.

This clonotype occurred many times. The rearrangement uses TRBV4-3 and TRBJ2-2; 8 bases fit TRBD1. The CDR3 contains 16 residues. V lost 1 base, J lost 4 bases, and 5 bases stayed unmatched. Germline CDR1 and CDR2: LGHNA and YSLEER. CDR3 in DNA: TGCGCCAGCAGCCAAGGACAGGGGCGCAGCACCGGGGAGCTGTTTTTT. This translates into CASSQGQGRSTGELFF.

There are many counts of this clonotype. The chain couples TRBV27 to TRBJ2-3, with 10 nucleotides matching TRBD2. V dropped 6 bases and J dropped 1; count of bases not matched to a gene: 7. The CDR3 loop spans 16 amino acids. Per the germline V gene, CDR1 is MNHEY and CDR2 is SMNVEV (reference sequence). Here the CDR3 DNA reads TGTGCCAGCAGACTCCTAGCGGGGGAGCGCACAGATACGCAGTATTTT. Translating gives CASRLLAGERTDTQYF.